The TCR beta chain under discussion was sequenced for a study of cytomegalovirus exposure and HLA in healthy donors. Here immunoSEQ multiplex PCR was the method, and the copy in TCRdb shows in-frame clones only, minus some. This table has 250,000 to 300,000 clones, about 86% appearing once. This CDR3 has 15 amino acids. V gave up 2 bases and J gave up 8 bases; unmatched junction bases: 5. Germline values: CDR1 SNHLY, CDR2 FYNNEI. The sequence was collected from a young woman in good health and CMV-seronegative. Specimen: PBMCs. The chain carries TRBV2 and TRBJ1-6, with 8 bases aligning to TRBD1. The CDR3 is CASSETLTGDSPLHF. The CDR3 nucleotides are TGTGCCAGCAGTGAAACTCTGACAGGGGATTCACCCCTCCACTTT.